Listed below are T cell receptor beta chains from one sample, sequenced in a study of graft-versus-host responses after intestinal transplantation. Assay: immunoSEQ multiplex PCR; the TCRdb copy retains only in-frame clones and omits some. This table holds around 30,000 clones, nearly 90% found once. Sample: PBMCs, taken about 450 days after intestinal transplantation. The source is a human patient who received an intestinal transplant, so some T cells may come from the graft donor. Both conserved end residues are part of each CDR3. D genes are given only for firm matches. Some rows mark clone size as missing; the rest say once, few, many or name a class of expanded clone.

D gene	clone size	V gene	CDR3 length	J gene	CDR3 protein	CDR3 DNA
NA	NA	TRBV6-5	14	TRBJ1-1	CASRLTPAGGEAFF	TGTGCCAGCAGGCTGACCCCCGCCGGGGGTGAAGCTTTCTTT
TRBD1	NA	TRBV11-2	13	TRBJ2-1	CASSLTGHNEQFF	TGTGCCAGCAGCTTGACAGGGCACAATGAGCAGTTCTTC
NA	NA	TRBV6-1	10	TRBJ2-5	CASGQETQYF	TGTGCCAGCGGACAAGAGACCCAGTACTTC
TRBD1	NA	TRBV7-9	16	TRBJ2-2	CASSPTGGRFTGELFF	TGTGCCAGCAGCCCGACAGGGGGCCGGTTCACCGGGGAGCTGTTTTTT
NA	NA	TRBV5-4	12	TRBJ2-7	CASSSEEYEQYF	TGTGCCAGCAGCTCGGAGGAGTACGAGCAGTACTTC
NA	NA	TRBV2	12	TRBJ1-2	CASRAGTIGYTF	TGTGCCAGCAGAGCGGGGACAATCGGCTACACCTTC
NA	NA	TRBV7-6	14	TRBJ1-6	CASGYGGIGSPLHF	TGTGCCAGCGGTTATGGCGGGATAGGTTCACCCCTCCACTTT
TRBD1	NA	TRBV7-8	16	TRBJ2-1	CASSPYGRGQYNEQFF	TGTGCCAGCAGCCCCTATGGAAGGGGGCAATACAATGAGCAGTTCTTC
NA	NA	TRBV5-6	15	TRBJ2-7	CASSWVSGLSYEQYF	TGTGCCAGCAGCTGGGTGTCAGGCCTCTCCTACGAGCAGTACTTC
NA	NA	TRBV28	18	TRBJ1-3	CASTRQSVGWGAKNTIYF	TGTGCCAGCACGCGTCAGTCAGTGGGCTGGGGAGCGAAAAACACCATATATTTT
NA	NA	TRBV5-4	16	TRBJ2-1	CASSTGTESSYNEQFF	TGTGCCAGCAGCACCGGGACGGAGAGCTCCTACAATGAGCAGTTCTTC
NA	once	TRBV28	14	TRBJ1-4	CASSLLYPNEKLFF	TGTGCCAGCAGTTTATTGTATCCGAACGAAAAACTGTTTTTT
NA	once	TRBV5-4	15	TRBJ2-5	CASSPTGTNQETQYF	TGTGCCAGCAGCCCGACCGGGACCAACCAAGAGACCCAGTACTTC
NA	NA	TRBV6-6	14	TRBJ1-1	CASGVTGLGTEAFF	TGTGCCAGCGGCGTGACGGGGTTGGGGACTGAAGCTTTCTTT
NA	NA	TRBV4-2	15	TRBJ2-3	CASSQERASTDTQYF	TGTGCCAGCAGCCAAGAGCGAGCTAGCACAGATACGCAGTATTTT
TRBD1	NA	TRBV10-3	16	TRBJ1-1	CAISGGTGSLNTEAFF	TGTGCCATCAGCGGCGGGACAGGGAGTTTGAACACTGAAGCTTTCTTT
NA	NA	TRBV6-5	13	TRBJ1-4	CASAGTRNEKLFF	TGTGCCAGCGCCGGGACAAGGAATGAAAAACTGTTTTTT
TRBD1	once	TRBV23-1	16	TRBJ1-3	CATARRDRRCGNTIYF	TGCGCCACAGCACGGAGGGACAGGAGGTGTGGAAACACCATATATTTT
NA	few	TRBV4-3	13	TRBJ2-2	CASSQERLGELFF	TGCGCCAGCAGCCAAGAGCGTCTCGGGGAGCTGTTTTTT
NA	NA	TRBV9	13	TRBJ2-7	CASSVASGREQYF	TGTGCCAGCAGCGTAGCCTCAGGGCGCGAGCAGTACTTC
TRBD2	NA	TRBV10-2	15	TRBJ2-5	CASSESTSGVGEQYF	TGCGCCAGCAGTGAGTCGACTAGCGGAGTAGGGGAGCAGTACTTC
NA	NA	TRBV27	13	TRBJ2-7	CASSFSPGYEQYF	TGTGCCAGCAGTTTCTCACCAGGATACGAGCAGTACTTC
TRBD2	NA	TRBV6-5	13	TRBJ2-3	CASSGDYTDTQYF	TGTGCCAGCAGCGGGGACTACACAGATACGCAGTATTTT
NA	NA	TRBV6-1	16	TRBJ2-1	CASSEERPWDYNEQFF	TGTGCCAGCAGTGAAGAGCGCCCTTGGGACTACAATGAGCAGTTCTTC
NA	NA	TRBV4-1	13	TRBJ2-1	CASSQLFAVEQFF	TGCGCCAGCAGCCAGTTGTTCGCCGTTGAGCAGTTCTTC
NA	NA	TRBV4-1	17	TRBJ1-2	CASSLGPQNRKTYGYTF	TGCGCCAGCAGCCTCGGTCCCCAGAACCGAAAGACCTATGGCTACACCTTC
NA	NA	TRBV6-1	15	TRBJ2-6	CASSVWISGANVLTF	TGTGCCAGCAGTGTCTGGATTTCTGGGGCCAACGTCCTGACTTTC
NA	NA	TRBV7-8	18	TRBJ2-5	CASSLSSYGGKYPETQYF	TGTGCCAGCAGCTTATCCTCCTACGGCGGGAAATATCCAGAGACCCAGTACTTC
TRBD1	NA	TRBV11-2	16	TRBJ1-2	CASSLEGQGGNVGHTF	TGTGCCAGCAGCTTAGAGGGTCAGGGGGGTAATGTGGGCCACACCTTC
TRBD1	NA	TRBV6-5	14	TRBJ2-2	CASSWDRKGGELFF	TGTGCCAGCAGTTGGGACAGAAAAGGCGGGGAGCTGTTTTTT
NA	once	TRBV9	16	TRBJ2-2	CASSVATGANTGELFF	TGTGCCAGCAGCGTAGCGACAGGCGCGAACACCGGGGAGCTGTTTTTT
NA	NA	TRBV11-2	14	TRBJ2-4	CASSLTGAPNIQYF	TGTGCCAGCAGCTTAACCGGGGCGCCTAACATTCAGTACTTC
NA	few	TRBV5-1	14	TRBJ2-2	CASSLSAGAGELFF	TGCGCCAGCAGCTTGTCTGCAGGGGCCGGGGAGCTGTTTTTT